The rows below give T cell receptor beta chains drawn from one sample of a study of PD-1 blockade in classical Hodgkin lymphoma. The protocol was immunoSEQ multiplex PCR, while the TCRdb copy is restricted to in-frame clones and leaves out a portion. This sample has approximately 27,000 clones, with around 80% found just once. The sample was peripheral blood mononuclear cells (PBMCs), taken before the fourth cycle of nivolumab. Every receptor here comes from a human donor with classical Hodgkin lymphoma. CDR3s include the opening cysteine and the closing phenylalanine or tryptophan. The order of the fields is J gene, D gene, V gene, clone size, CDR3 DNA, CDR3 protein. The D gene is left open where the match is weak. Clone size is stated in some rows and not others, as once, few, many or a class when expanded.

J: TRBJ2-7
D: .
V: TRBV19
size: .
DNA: TGTGCCAGTAGTGAAGGGGGCTACGAGCAGTACTTC
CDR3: CASSEGGYEQYF

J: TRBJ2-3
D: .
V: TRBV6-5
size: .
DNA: TGTGCCAGCAGTTATCCGGGAACAGATACGCAGTATTTT
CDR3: CASSYPGTDTQYF

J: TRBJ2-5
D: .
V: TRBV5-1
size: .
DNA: TGCGCCAGCAGCTTGGGCCGTCAAGAGACCCAGTACTTC
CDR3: CASSLGRQETQYF

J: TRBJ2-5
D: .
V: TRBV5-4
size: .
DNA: TGTGCCAGCAGCGCAGGGCTACCCATCCAAGAGACCCAGTACTTC
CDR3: CASSAGLPIQETQYF

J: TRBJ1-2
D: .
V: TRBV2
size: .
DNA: TGTGCCAGCATGCTAGGGAACTATGGCTACACCTTC
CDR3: CASMLGNYGYTF

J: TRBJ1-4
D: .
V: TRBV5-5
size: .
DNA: TGTGCCAGCAGCTTTTTGGGGGGTGAAAAACTGTTTTTT
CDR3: CASSFLGGEKLFF

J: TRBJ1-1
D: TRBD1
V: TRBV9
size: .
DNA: TGTGCCAGCAGCGATGGGGACAGGGCCCCTAGAACTGAAGCTTTCTTT
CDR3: CASSDGDRAPRTEAFF

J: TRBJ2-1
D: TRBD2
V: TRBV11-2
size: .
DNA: TGTGCCAGCAGCTTAGCTAGCGGGGCATACAATGAGCAGTTCTTC
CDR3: CASSLASGAYNEQFF

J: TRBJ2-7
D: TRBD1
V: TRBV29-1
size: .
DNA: TGCAGCGTTGATTGGGACAGGGGATACGAGCAGTACTTC
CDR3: CSVDWDRGYEQYF

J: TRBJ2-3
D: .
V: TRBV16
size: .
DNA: TGTGCCAGCAGCGATTTCGGAAACTCAGATACGCAGTATTTT
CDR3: CASSDFGNSDTQYF

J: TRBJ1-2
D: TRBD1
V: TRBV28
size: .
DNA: TGTGCCAGCAGTCGGACAGGCTGGGACTATGGCTACACCTTC
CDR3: CASSRTGWDYGYTF

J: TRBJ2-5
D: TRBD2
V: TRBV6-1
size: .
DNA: TGTGCCAGCAGTAGAGCGGGGGGGCCGGAAGAGACCCAGTACTTC
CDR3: CASSRAGGPEETQYF

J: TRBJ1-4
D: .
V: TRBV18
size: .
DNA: TGTGCCAGCTCCGGACGTGAACGGGGGGGGAATGAAAAACTGTTTTTT
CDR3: CASSGRERGGNEKLFF

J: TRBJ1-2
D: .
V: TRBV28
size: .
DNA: TGTGCCACCTGCAGTTTCCGGGGAGGGGGCTACACCTTC
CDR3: CATCSFRGGGYTF

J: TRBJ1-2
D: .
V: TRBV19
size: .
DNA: TGTGCCAGTAGTATAACCGGTTACTCTAATGGCTACACCTTC
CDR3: CASSITGYSNGYTF

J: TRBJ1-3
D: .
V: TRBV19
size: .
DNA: TGTGCCAGTAGTCCTACATTACTCAGGGGAAGGAACGGAAACACCATATATTTT
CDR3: CASSPTLLRGRNGNTIYF

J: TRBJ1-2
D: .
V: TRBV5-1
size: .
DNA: TGCGCCAGCAGCTTGGGTCAGCGGGCCGAGGGCTACACCTTC
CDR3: CASSLGQRAEGYTF

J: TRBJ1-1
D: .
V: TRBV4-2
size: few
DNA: TGTGCCAGCAGCCAAGATGGAGGGCCCACTGAAGCTTTCTTT
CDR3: CASSQDGGPTEAFF

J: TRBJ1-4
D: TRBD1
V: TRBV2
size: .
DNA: TGTGCCAGCAGTCGGGACAGCGGACCCTCGAATCCCAATGAAAAACTGTTTTTT
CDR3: CASSRDSGPSNPNEKLFF

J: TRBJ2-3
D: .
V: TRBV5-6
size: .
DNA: TGTGCCAGCAGCCGTGGAGAAGATACGCAGTATTTT
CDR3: CASSRGEDTQYF

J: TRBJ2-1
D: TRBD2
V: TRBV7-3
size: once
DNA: TGTGCCAGCAGCTTAATGGCGGGGGGATACAATGAGCAGTTCTTC
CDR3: CASSLMAGGYNEQFF

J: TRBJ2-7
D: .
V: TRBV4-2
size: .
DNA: TGTGCCAGCAGCCAAGATCCCGGACAGCCCTCCTACGAGCAGTACTTC
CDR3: CASSQDPGQPSYEQYF

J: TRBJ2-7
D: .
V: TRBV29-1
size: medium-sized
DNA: TGCAGCGTTGAAAGGGACCCCTACGAGCAGTACTTC
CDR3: CSVERDPYEQYF

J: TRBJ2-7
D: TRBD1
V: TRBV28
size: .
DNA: TGTGCCAGCAACCCGGACAGGTACCTCTCCTACGAGCAGTACTTC
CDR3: CASNPDRYLSYEQYF

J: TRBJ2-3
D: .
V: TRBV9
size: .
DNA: TGTGCCAGCAGCGCCGGGGACACCCTAGGAGATACGCAGTATTTT
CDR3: CASSAGDTLGDTQYF

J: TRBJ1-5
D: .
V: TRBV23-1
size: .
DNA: TGCGCCAGCAGTCAATTAGTCGGACGGGTTATAACTCATAGCAATCAGCCCCAGCATTTT
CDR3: CASSQLVGRVITHSNQPQHF

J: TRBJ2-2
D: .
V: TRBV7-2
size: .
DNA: TGTGCCAGCAGCTTAGTAGGGACTCCGCTGGGTCCCGGGGAGCTGTTTTTT
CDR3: CASSLVGTPLGPGELFF

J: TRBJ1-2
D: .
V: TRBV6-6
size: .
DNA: TGTGCCAGCAGTTACAGCGAGGGATACTATGGCTACACCTTC
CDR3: CASSYSEGYYGYTF

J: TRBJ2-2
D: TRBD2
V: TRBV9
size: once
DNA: TGTGCCAGCAGCATGCATGTCGGGGGGGCGAACACCGGGGAGCTGTTTTTT
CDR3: CASSMHVGGANTGELFF

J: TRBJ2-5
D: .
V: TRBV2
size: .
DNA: TGTGCCAGCAGTGAAGCCCCATTGGAGACCCAGTACTTC
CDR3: CASSEAPLETQYF

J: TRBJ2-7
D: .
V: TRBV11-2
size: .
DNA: TGTGCCAGCAGCTTCGGGACACCTTACGAGCAGTACTTC
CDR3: CASSFGTPYEQYF

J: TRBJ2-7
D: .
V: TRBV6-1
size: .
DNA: TGTGCCAGCAGGGAGACAGGTCGGTACGAGCAGTACTTC
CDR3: CASRETGRYEQYF

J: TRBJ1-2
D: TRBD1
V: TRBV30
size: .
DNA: TGTGCCTGGACACAGGGGCCCCCCTATGGCTACACCTTC
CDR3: CAWTQGPPYGYTF

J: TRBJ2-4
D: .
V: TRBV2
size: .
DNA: TGTGCCAGCAAGGACCCAACAAGAGCCAAAAACATTCAGTACTTC
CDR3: CASKDPTRAKNIQYF

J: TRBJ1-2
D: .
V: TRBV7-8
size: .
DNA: TGTGCCAGCAGCTTAGTGAGGGGGAGGGCGTATGGCTACACCTTC
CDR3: CASSLVRGRAYGYTF

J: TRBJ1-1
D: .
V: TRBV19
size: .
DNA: TGTGCCAGTAGTGACCAGGGCAGAAACACTGAAGCTTTCTTT
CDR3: CASSDQGRNTEAFF

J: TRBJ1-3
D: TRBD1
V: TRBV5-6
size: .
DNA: TGTGCCAGCAGCTTGTTTCGACAGGGGCTTACCGGAAACACCATATATTTT
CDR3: CASSLFRQGLTGNTIYF

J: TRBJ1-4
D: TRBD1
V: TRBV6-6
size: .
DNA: TGTGCCAGCAGTTGGGGACAGGGGGGGAATGAAAAACTGTTTTTT
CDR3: CASSWGQGGNEKLFF

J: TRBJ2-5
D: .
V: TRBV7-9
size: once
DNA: TGTGCCAGCAGCGGAAGAGGGGAGGAAGAGACCCAGTACTTC
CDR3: CASSGRGEEETQYF

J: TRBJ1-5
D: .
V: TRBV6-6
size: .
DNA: TGTGCCAGCACCGCGACGGGGCCCCAGCATTTT
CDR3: CASTATGPQHF

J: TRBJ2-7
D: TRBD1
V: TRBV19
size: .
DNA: TGTGCCAGTAGTCCTCAGTCCGGGACAGGGTCCTACGAGCAGTACTTC
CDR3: CASSPQSGTGSYEQYF

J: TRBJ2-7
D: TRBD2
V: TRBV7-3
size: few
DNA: TGTGCCAGCAGCTTACTAGCGGGCTCCTACGAGCAGTACTTC
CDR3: CASSLLAGSYEQYF

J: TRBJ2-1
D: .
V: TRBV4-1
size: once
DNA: TGCGCCAGCAGCGCACTAGGTGACAATGAGCAGTTCTTC
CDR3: CASSALGDNEQFF

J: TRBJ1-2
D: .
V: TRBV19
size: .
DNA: TGTGCCAGTAGTATCGTGGACAGCTATGGCTACACCTTC
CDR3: CASSIVDSYGYTF

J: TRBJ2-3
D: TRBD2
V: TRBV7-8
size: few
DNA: TGTGCCAGCAGCCCCCGGACTAGACTGGATACGCAGTATTTT
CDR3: CASSPRTRLDTQYF